Listed below are T cell receptor beta chains from one sample, sequenced in a study of OX40 agonist ivuxolimab in advanced cancers. Repertoires were generated with immunoSEQ multiplex PCR, while TCRdb's copy carries only in-frame clones and drops some. The sample consists of some 74,000 clones, about 82% of them appearing once. Sequencing was performed on CD4+ or CD8+ T cells sorted from blood, taken in a trial of the OX40 agonist ivuxolimab. These receptors originate from an adult with an advanced solid tumor such as melanoma, head and neck, liver or kidney cancer. CDR3s include the opening cysteine and the closing phenylalanine or tryptophan. The order of the fields is J gene, V gene, D gene, CDR3 length, clone size, CDR3 DNA, CDR3 protein. D genes are given only for firm matches. Only part of the rows carry a size: once, few, many, or a class if the clone is expanded.

J: TRBJ1-5
V: TRBV18
D: NA
length: 16
size: once
DNA: TGTGCCAGCTCACCTGAGGACAGTTATAGCAATCAGCCCCAGCATTTT
CDR3: CASSPEDSYSNQPQHF

J: TRBJ2-5
V: TRBV6-5
D: NA
length: 13
size: NA
DNA: TGTGCCAGCAGTTACTCGAGCCCGGAGACCCAGTACTTC
CDR3: CASSYSSPETQYF

J: TRBJ1-1
V: TRBV5-6
D: NA
length: 12
size: NA
DNA: TGTGCCAGCAGCAAGGGCGGCACTGAAGCTTTCTTT
CDR3: CASSKGGTEAFF

J: TRBJ1-3
V: TRBV12-5
D: NA
length: 16
size: NA
DNA: TGTGCTAGTGGTTTGGTACTCGGTGCCTCTGGAAACACCATATATTTT
CDR3: CASGLVLGASGNTIYF

J: TRBJ2-7
V: TRBV19
D: NA
length: 14
size: NA
DNA: TGTGCCGGGATGGACGAGACTTCCACCTACGAGCAGTACTTC
CDR3: CAGMDETSTYEQYF

J: TRBJ2-3
V: TRBV9
D: NA
length: 16
size: NA
DNA: TGTGCCAGCAGCGTAGGGTGGGCAGGTCTGCCAGATACGCAGTATTTT
CDR3: CASSVGWAGLPDTQYF

J: TRBJ2-7
V: TRBV11-2
D: NA
length: 15
size: NA
DNA: TGTGCCAGCAGTACAATTTCAGGGTCGTCCTACGAGCAGTACTTC
CDR3: CASSTISGSSYEQYF

J: TRBJ1-1
V: TRBV7-9
D: NA
length: 14
size: NA
DNA: TGTGCCAGCAGCTTACAGGGCCCGAACACTGAAGCTTTCTTT
CDR3: CASSLQGPNTEAFF

J: TRBJ1-3
V: TRBV7-9
D: NA
length: 13
size: NA
DNA: TGTGCCAGCAGCTTAACTTTTGGAAACACCATATATTTT
CDR3: CASSLTFGNTIYF

J: TRBJ1-5
V: TRBV19
D: TRBD1
length: 15
size: NA
DNA: TGTGCCAGTAGTAACGGACAGGGGGGAAATCAGCCCCAGCATTTT
CDR3: CASSNGQGGNQPQHF

J: TRBJ2-1
V: TRBV5-1
D: TRBD2
length: 16
size: once
DNA: TGCGCCAGCAGCATGGGACTAGCGGGGGCGAGGAATGAGCAGTTCTTC
CDR3: CASSMGLAGARNEQFF

J: TRBJ2-7
V: TRBV11-3
D: NA
length: 13
size: NA
DNA: TGTGCTAGCAGCTTAGGGGTGAGGGGTGAGCAGTACTTC
CDR3: CASSLGVRGEQYF

J: TRBJ1-6
V: TRBV5-1
D: TRBD1
length: 14
size: NA
DNA: TGCGCCAGCAGCTTAGGACAGGGAAATTCACCCCTCCACTTT
CDR3: CASSLGQGNSPLHF

J: TRBJ2-3
V: TRBV5-1
D: TRBD2
length: 16
size: few
DNA: TGCGCCAGCAGCTTGGGGGCCGGGGGGAGCACAGATACGCAGTATTTT
CDR3: CASSLGAGGSTDTQYF

J: TRBJ1-4
V: TRBV2
D: NA
length: 13
size: NA
DNA: TGTGCCAGCAATAGGGCGAGTGGTGAAAAACTGTTTTTT
CDR3: CASNRASGEKLFF

J: TRBJ1-1
V: TRBV11-2
D: NA
length: 14
size: NA
DNA: TGTGCCAGCAGCTTAAGTCGGGGCCTCACTGAAGCTTTCTTT
CDR3: CASSLSRGLTEAFF

J: TRBJ2-1
V: TRBV2
D: NA
length: 14
size: NA
DNA: TGTGCCAGCTCGGGACTGACCTCCTACAATGAGCAGTTCTTC
CDR3: CASSGLTSYNEQFF

J: TRBJ2-2
V: TRBV6-5
D: NA
length: 14
size: NA
DNA: TGTGCCAGCAGTTTCGGACCCACCGCCGGGGAGCTGTTTTTT
CDR3: CASSFGPTAGELFF

J: TRBJ2-1
V: TRBV6-1
D: NA
length: 16
size: NA
DNA: TGTGCCAGCAGTGAGGGCAGGGCCCTAACCTACAATGAGCAGTTCTTC
CDR3: CASSEGRALTYNEQFF

J: TRBJ2-5
V: TRBV5-1
D: TRBD1
length: 15
size: NA
DNA: TGCGCCAGCAGCTTGGGGACAGGGGTCGGGGAGACCCAGTACTTC
CDR3: CASSLGTGVGETQYF

J: TRBJ2-7
V: TRBV10-3
D: TRBD2
length: 12
size: few
DNA: TGTGCCATCAAAGGCGGGGGGTCCGAGCAGTACTTC
CDR3: CAIKGGGSEQYF

J: TRBJ1-4
V: TRBV9
D: NA
length: 14
size: NA
DNA: TGTGCCAGCAGCGAGGACGTCAGGGGCGAAAAACTGTTTTTT
CDR3: CASSEDVRGEKLFF

J: TRBJ1-5
V: TRBV7-6
D: NA
length: 13
size: NA
DNA: TGTGCCAGCAGCATGACAGACCTTGCGCCCCAGCATTTT
CDR3: CASSMTDLAPQHF

J: TRBJ2-3
V: TRBV11-3
D: NA
length: 13
size: NA
DNA: TGTGCCAGCAGCTCAGTGGCGGGGAATACGCAGTATTTT
CDR3: CASSSVAGNTQYF

J: TRBJ2-7
V: TRBV5-1
D: TRBD1
length: 13
size: few
DNA: TGCGCCAGCAGCCATGGGACAGGGTACGAGCAGTACTTC
CDR3: CASSHGTGYEQYF

J: TRBJ1-2
V: TRBV7-2
D: NA
length: 14
size: medium-sized
DNA: TGTGCCAGCAGCTTGGGATCACTCGTCGGTGGCTACACCTTC
CDR3: CASSLGSLVGGYTF

J: TRBJ1-2
V: TRBV6-5
D: NA
length: 14
size: NA
DNA: TGTGCCAGCAGCGGACAGCGCCGTGACTATGGCTACACCTTC
CDR3: CASSGQRRDYGYTF

J: TRBJ1-1
V: TRBV6-5
D: NA
length: 13
size: few
DNA: TGTGCCAGCAGTTCGCGGTGGGCCACTGAAGCTTTCTTT
CDR3: CASSSRWATEAFF

J: TRBJ2-3
V: TRBV9
D: NA
length: 16
size: NA
DNA: TGTGCCAGCAGCCCGAACCCGGGGTTGCGAACAGATACGCAGTATTTT
CDR3: CASSPNPGLRTDTQYF

J: TRBJ1-2
V: TRBV29-1
D: NA
length: 13
size: NA
DNA: TGCAGCTTCCGGGACGCCTTTTCCTATGGCTACACCTTC
CDR3: CSFRDAFSYGYTF

J: TRBJ1-1
V: TRBV27
D: NA
length: 14
size: NA
DNA: TGTGCCAGCAGCTCCGGACAGAGGGGCACTGAAGCTTTCTTT
CDR3: CASSSGQRGTEAFF

J: TRBJ1-6
V: TRBV6-5
D: NA
length: 15
size: NA
DNA: TGTGCCAGCAGGCGCCTATGGGGGGGTAATTCACCCCTCCACTTT
CDR3: CASRRLWGGNSPLHF

J: TRBJ2-7
V: TRBV6-6
D: TRBD1
length: 15
size: NA
DNA: TGTGCCAGCAGTTATAGAGGGGGCAGCTCCTACGAGCAGTACTTC
CDR3: CASSYRGGSSYEQYF

J: TRBJ2-1
V: TRBV7-7
D: NA
length: 15
size: NA
DNA: TGTGCTAGCAGCCAGGACGGAAGCTCCTACAATGAGCAGTTCTTC
CDR3: CASSQDGSSYNEQFF

J: TRBJ1-2
V: TRBV19
D: NA
length: 14
size: few
DNA: TGTGCCAGTAGTATTGGCCAGGGAAGGAATGGCTACACCTTC
CDR3: CASSIGQGRNGYTF

J: TRBJ2-2
V: TRBV5-4
D: TRBD1
length: 16
size: NA
DNA: TGTGCCAGCAGCCACTCAGGACAGGGGGCGAGCGGGGAGCTGTTTTTT
CDR3: CASSHSGQGASGELFF

J: TRBJ1-4
V: TRBV19
D: NA
length: 12
size: once
DNA: TGTGCCAGTAACAGGGCCGAGGAAAAACTGTTTTTT
CDR3: CASNRAEEKLFF

J: TRBJ1-2
V: TRBV6-5
D: NA
length: 15
size: NA
DNA: TGTGCCAGCAGTTACTCGGACCGTCCTAACTATGGCTACACCTTC
CDR3: CASSYSDRPNYGYTF

J: TRBJ1-2
V: TRBV7-2
D: NA
length: 12
size: NA
DNA: TGTGCCAGCAGCTTAGTTAGCTATGGCTACACCTTC
CDR3: CASSLVSYGYTF

J: TRBJ2-7
V: TRBV10-3
D: NA
length: 12
size: few
DNA: TGTGCCATCAGTGGAGGAGGGCACGAGCAGTACTTC
CDR3: CAISGGGHEQYF

J: TRBJ2-7
V: TRBV30
D: TRBD2
length: 13
size: NA
DNA: TGTGCCTGGACACGGGGGGACTCCTACGAGCAGTACTTC
CDR3: CAWTRGDSYEQYF

J: TRBJ1-6
V: TRBV7-2
D: TRBD1
length: 15
size: NA
DNA: TGTGCCAGCAGCCTTAGGACAGGAGTTTACTCACCCCTCCACTTT
CDR3: CASSLRTGVYSPLHF